This passage covers 3 T cell receptor beta chains from one sample sequenced in a study of T-cell memory formation after mild COVID-19. MiXCR, run by TCRdb on the 5' RACE reads, gives a single entry per CDR3 protein. Here the sample spans 190,000 or so distinct CDR3 sequences, approximately 10% being singletons. Sequencing was carried out using PBMCs or a T cell subset sorted from them (not recorded which). Receptors were obtained from a man in his late teens or twenties who had mild COVID-19 (a few samples of this study predate the infection). Cell type and time point are not known.

Only a few counts were recorded for this clonotype. V usage is TRBV7-9 and J usage is TRBJ2-1, with D uncertain. The CDR3 has 11 amino acids. V was cut by 4 bases and J by 10 bases, with 8 bases left in between. The germline CDR1 and CDR2 sequences are SEHNR and FQNEAQ (reference sequence). CDR3 nucleotide sequence: TGTGCCAGCAGCTCGTACACAGAGCAGTTCTTC. Its protein product is CASSSYTEQFF.

Only a few counts were recorded for this clonotype. The V and J genes are TRBV6-5 and TRBJ2-7; a possible D gene is TRBD1 (5 bases). The germline gives CDR1 MNHEY, CDR2 SVGAGI. The CDR3 extends over 12 amino acids. The V end was cut by 5 bases, the J end by 5 bases, with 10 bases between. The CDR3 reads CASSPGLHEQYF. CDR3 nucleotide sequence: TGTGCCAGCAGTCCAGGGCTCCACGAGCAGTACTTC.

This chain uses TRBV15 with TRBJ2-1; D possibly corresponds to TRBD2 (5 bases). In germline, CDR1 is LNHNV, CDR2 YYDKDF (reference sequence). This CDR3 region has 14 residues. Deletions cut 0 bases from V and 16 bases from J, with 19 bases between. The CDR3 is CATSRDRAALGGFF. The CDR3 DNA sequence: TGTGCCACCAGCAGAGACCGGGCCGCACTAGGTGGTTTCTTC.